A single sample gave rise to the 27 T cell receptor beta chains below, sequenced in a study of blood T cell repertoires in COVID-19. TCRdb's copy holds only in-frame clones and misses some; the assay was immunoSEQ multiplex PCR. The repertoire consists of fewer than 50,000 clones, with 81% occurring once and the leading ten covering approximately 42%. The source material was peripheral blood. Receptor source: a man aged 40-49 years with active or convalescent COVID-19.

This clone appeared once. The chain employs TRBV10-3 and TRBJ1-1, with D perhaps matching TRBD1 (6 bases). From germline, CDR1 is ENHRY and CDR2 SYGVKD. The CDR3 runs to 15 residues. Trimming took 5 bases from V and 1 from J, leaving 14 bases between them. As DNA, the CDR3 is TGTGCCATCAGTCCCTCCAGGGGAACGAACACTGAAGCTTTCTTT. Residues: CAISPSRGTNTEAFF.

J is TRBJ1-3 and V is TRBV7-2; maybe TRBD1 (5 bases). Deletions cut 4 bases from V and 2 bases from J, with 9 bases between. Germline V gene data show CDR1 as SGHTA and CDR2 as FQGNSA. CDR3 size: 14 residues. CDR3 DNA: TGTGCCAGCAGCTCCCAGGGCGCTGGAAACACCATATATTTT. Protein product: CASSSQGAGNTIYF.

This rearrangement joins TRBV6-1 to TRBJ2-2; 12 bases are a match to TRBD1. The CDR3 runs to 18 residues. The junction had 11 bases not matched to a gene; V was cut back by 4 bases and J by 5 bases. CDR1 and CDR2 from the germline V gene are MNHNS and SASEGT. The CDR3 nucleotides read TGTGCCAGCAGTGCCAAGTTCGTGGGACAGGGGGCGACCGGGGAGCTGTTTTTT. Encoded protein: CASSAKFVGQGATGELFF.

The rearrangement uses TRBV28 and TRBJ2-2; 11 bases agree with TRBD2. V lost 6 bases to trimming and J lost 0 bases; unmatched junction nucleotides: 0. Germline CDR1 and CDR2: MDHEN and SYDVKM. The CDR3 is made up of 15 amino acids. DNA for the CDR3: TGTGCCAGCAGACTAGCGGGGGCGAACACCGGGGAGCTGTTTTTT. Translation gives CASRLAGANTGELFF.

The CDR3 nucleotides are TGTGCCACCAGCCGGACATTGGGCTCAGAAGCTTTCTTT. It codes for CATSRTLGSEAFF. The chain couples TRBV24-1 to TRBJ1-1, with D perhaps TRBD1 (5 bases). The CDR3 loop spans 13 amino acids. V lost 7 bases and J 8 bases, leaving 16 bases between the germline ends. Germline CDR1 reads KGHDR; CDR2 reads SFDVKD.

The rearrangement uses TRBV5-1 and TRBJ1-4, with D possibly being TRBD1 (5 bases). Germline-derived CDR1 and CDR2 are SGHRS and YFSETQ. The CDR3 runs 15 residues. V was cut by 0 bases and J by 8 bases, with 14 bases left in between. The CDR3 protein is CASSLEWAGREKLFF. In DNA form, the CDR3 reads TGCGCCAGCAGCTTGGAATGGGCAGGGAGGGAAAAACTGTTTTTT.

The chain has TRBV7-2 and TRBJ2-1, with D perhaps matching TRBD2 (6 bases). Per the germline V gene, CDR1 is SGHTA and CDR2 is FQGNSA. V gave up 3 bases and J gave up 7 bases, with 16 bases separating them. There are 15 residues in the CDR3. The CDR3 DNA follows: TGTGCCAGCAGCTTCTTGGCGGGGACCAAAAATGAGCAGTTCTTC. Translation gives CASSFLAGTKNEQFF.

V is TRBV28 and J is TRBJ1-3; D possibly corresponds to TRBD1 (5 bases). The CDR3 contains 14 residues. Germline V gene lookup returns CDR1 MDHEN and CDR2 SYDVKM. Trimming pared 6 bases from V and 6 bases from J, leaving 15 bases between. CDR3 sequence: CASSLPGGVNTIYF. The CDR3 DNA reads as TGTGCCAGCAGCCTCCCGGGGGGTGTAAACACCATATATTTT. The entire variable domain, with the rest obtained from reference TRBV28 and TRBJ1-3, is as follows: DVKVTQSSRYLVKRTGEKVFLECVQDMDHENMFWYRQDPGLGLRLIYFSYDVKMKEKGDIPEGYSVSREKKERFSLILESASTNQTSMYLCASSLPGGVNTIYFGEGSWLTVV.

This clone was seen only once. The chain links TRBV4-2 to TRBJ1-5; D is undetermined. CDR3 length equals 15 residues. Germline CDR1 LGHNA, CDR2 YNFKEQ. The V end lost 1 base, the J end lost 5 bases, and 12 bases lay between the germline ends. The CDR3 loop is CASSQGVGSDQPQHF. CDR3 sequence (DNA): TGTGCCAGCAGCCAAGGGGTTGGGAGCGATCAGCCCCAGCATTTT.

This clone was found once. The J gene is TRBJ1-1, the V gene TRBV27; D remains unclear. Germline V gene sequence: CDR1 MNHEY, CDR2 SMNVEV (reference sequence). Trimming cost V 3 bases and J 8 bases, with 10 bases left between them. The CDR3 length is 12 residues. CDR3 in amino acids: CASSFEGSEAFF. CDR3 sequence (DNA): TGTGCCAGCAGTTTTGAGGGATCCGAAGCTTTCTTT.

The chain carries TRBV6-5 and TRBJ1-2, with D tentatively TRBD1 (6 bases). CDR1 is MNHEY, CDR2 SVGAGI, per germline. This CDR3 has 13 residues. The germline V and J ends were trimmed by 6 bases and 2 bases, with 10 bases remaining between them. The CDR3 reads CASRPTGNYGYTF. The CDR3 nucleotides are TGTGCCAGCAGACCCACAGGGAACTATGGCTACACCTTC.

The chain recombines TRBV5-1 with TRBJ1-3; D is perhaps TRBD1 (5 bases). The CDR3 totals 15 residues. Germline CDR1 is SGHRS and CDR2 is YFSETQ. V was trimmed by 0 bases and J by 0 bases, leaving 7 bases between them. In DNA, the CDR3 is TGCGCCAGCAGCTTGGACAGGACCTCTGGAAACACCATATATTTT. Protein: CASSLDRTSGNTIYF.

The chain combines TRBV27 with TRBJ1-2; 7 bases are shared with TRBD1. Germline assignment: CDR1 MNHEY and CDR2 SMNVEV (reference sequence). Trimming at V came to 6 bases and at J to 8 bases, leaving 9 bases not matched to a gene. CDR3 length equals 13 residues. The CDR3 DNA follows: TGTGCCAGCAGATCGACAGGGACGGGAGGCTACACCTTC. It translates to CASRSTGTGGYTF.

The chain combines TRBV4-1 with TRBJ2-7; TRBD2 matches at 13 bases. V lost 3 bases and J lost 4; bases outside the gene matches: 0. Per germline, CDR1 MGHRA and CDR2 YSYEKL. The CDR3 extends over 14 amino acids. The CDR3 DNA follows: TGCGCCAGCAGCCAGGGACTAGCGGGATACGAGCAGTACTTC. This gives the protein CASSQGLAGYEQYF.

This chain uses TRBV29-1 with TRBJ2-7; D uncertain. Looked up from germline, CDR1 is SQVTM and CDR2 is ANQGSEA. V was trimmed by 3 bases and J by 0 bases, leaving 9 bases between them. The CDR3 covers 13 residues. CDR3 DNA sequence: TGCAGCGTTGATCTGAGGAGCTCCTACGAGCAGTACTTC. Its protein is CSVDLRSSYEQYF.

V gene TRBV19 combines with J gene TRBJ1-1; 7 bases map to TRBD1. This CDR3 contains 14 residues. The junction had 4 bases not matched to a gene; V was cut back by 2 bases and J by 4 bases. The germline V gene has CDR1 LNHDA and CDR2 SQIVND (reference sequence). DNA of the CDR3: TGTGCCAGTAGTATACTCACAGGGGTCACTGAAGCTTTCTTT. Translation: CASSILTGVTEAFF.

The chain employs TRBV10-3 and TRBJ2-2, with D perhaps matching TRBD1 (5 bases). The CDR3 sequence is 16 residues long. With 5 bases removed from V and 3 bases from J, the gap between germline ends came to 16 bases. CDR1 is ENHRY, CDR2 SYGVKD, per germline. The CDR3 loop reads CAISFQGGADTGELFF. Written as DNA, the CDR3 is TGTGCCATCAGTTTCCAGGGCGGTGCGGACACCGGGGAGCTGTTTTTT.

V gene TRBV2 combines with J gene TRBJ2-7, with D unclear. CDR3 length: 13 amino acids. Trimming removed 6 bases from V and 6 bases from J, with 15 bases in between. Per the germline V gene, CDR1 is SNHLY and CDR2 is FYNNEI. CDR3 region: CASRPPVEREQYF. The CDR3 nucleotides read TGTGCCAGCAGGCCACCGGTAGAGCGCGAGCAGTACTTC.

The chain couples TRBV30 to TRBJ1-2; the D gene is possibly TRBD1 (5 bases). Looked up from germline, CDR1 is GTSNPN and CDR2 is SVGIG (reference sequence). V lost 2 bases and J 4 bases, leaving 14 bases between the germline ends. The CDR3 extends over 14 amino acids. The CDR3 coding sequence is TGTGCCTGGAGTTTCAGGGTCGCATCCTATGGCTACACCTTC. Protein sequence: CAWSFRVASYGYTF.

This sequence joins TRBV15 and TRBJ1-4; no firm D call. The germline V gene encodes CDR1 LNHNV and CDR2 YYDKDF (reference sequence). This CDR3 has 14 residues. Trimming pared 6 bases from V and 7 bases from J, leaving 15 bases between. CDR3 sequence: CATSFSEGGEKLFF. DNA of the CDR3: TGTGCCACCAGTTTCTCTGAGGGAGGTGAAAAACTGTTTTTT. The full variable domain, in which reference TRBV15 and TRBJ1-4 provide the parts outside the CDR3, is DAMVIQNPRYQVTQFGKPVTLSCSQTLNHNVMYWYQQKSSQAPKLLFHYYDKDFNNEADTPDNFQSRRPNTSFCFLDIRSPGLGDTAMYLCATSFSEGGEKLFFGSGTQLSVL.

The J gene is TRBJ1-2, the V gene TRBV6-5; a weak D match, TRBD1 (5 bases). The ends were cut back, 6 bases at V and 8 bases at J, with 13 bases in the middle. The germline V gene encodes CDR1 MNHEY and CDR2 SVGAGI. This CDR3 contains 12 residues. This CDR3 is CASSGGELGYTF. The CDR3, as DNA: TGTGCCAGCAGCGGAGGGGAACTGGGCTACACCTTC.

The V call is TRBV7-9, the J call TRBJ1-5, with D possibly TRBD1 on 5 matching bases. CDR1 and CDR2 (germline): SEHNR, FQNEAQ (reference sequence). V gave up 2 bases and J gave up 2 bases, with 19 bases separating them. The CDR3 is 18 amino acids. The CDR3 nucleotides read TGTGCCAGCAGCTTATCGACCGGGGGTCGGTTAGGCAATCAGCCCCAGCATTTT. This codes for CASSLSTGGRLGNQPQHF.

In DNA form, the CDR3 reads TGTGCCAGCAGCGTCGACAGGGTGGAGGCCGAGCAGTACTTC. It codes for CASSVDRVEAEQYF. V is TRBV9 and J is TRBJ2-7; 7 bases are shared with TRBD1. Germline CDR1 SGDLS, CDR2 YYNGEE. The CDR3 has 14 residues. Trimming at V came to 2 bases and at J to 6 bases, leaving 8 bases not matched to a gene. The full variable domain, its missing parts supplied by reference TRBV9 and TRBJ2-7, is DSGVTQTPKHLITATGQRVTLRCSPRSGDLSVYWYQQSLDQGLQFLIQYYNGEERAKGNILERFSAQQFPDLHSELNLSSLELGDSALYFCASSVDRVEAEQYFGPGTRLTVT.

The chain uses TRBV3-1 (or the pseudogene TRBV3-2) and TRBJ1-5; perhaps TRBD1 as D (6 bases). This CDR3 region has 13 residues. Germline V gene lookup returns CDR1 LGHDT and CDR2 YNNKEL (reference sequence). Trimming stripped 4 bases from V and 4 bases from J, with 8 bases between. The CDR3, as DNA: TGTGCCAGCAGCCTTGACAGGAATCAGCCCCAGCATTTT. Protein sequence: CASSLDRNQPQHF.

The chain recombines TRBV19 with TRBJ1-6, with 8 bases aligning to TRBD1. This CDR3 is 14 amino acids long. Per germline, CDR1 LNHDA and CDR2 SQIVND (reference sequence). The trim removed 6 bases at V and 7 bases at J, leaving 5 bases unmatched. The CDR3 coding sequence is TGTGCCAGTAGCCAGGGGGCGCGCAATTCACCCCTCCACTTT. Encoded protein: CASSQGARNSPLHF.

The J gene is TRBJ1-2, the V gene TRBV6-2 or TRBV6-3; D unresolved. The CDR3 length is 14 residues. Trimming took 6 bases from V and 2 from J, leaving 13 bases between them. Germline CDR1 and CDR2: MNHEY and SVGEGT. CDR3 in amino acids: CASSTFGQNYGYTF. CDR3 DNA sequence: TGTGCCAGCAGCACTTTTGGGCAGAACTATGGCTACACCTTC.

The chain links TRBV5-1 to TRBJ1-1; 8 positions agree with TRBD1. V trimming: 3 bases; J trimming: 1 base; junction bases outside the gene matches: 2. CDR1 and CDR2 from the germline V gene are SGHRS and YFSETQ. CDR3 length equals 14 residues. CDR3 loop: CASSWGQANTEAFF. DNA of the CDR3: TGCGCCAGCAGCTGGGGACAGGCGAACACTGAAGCTTTCTTT.